The 5 T cell receptor beta chains below all came from one sample that was sequenced in a study of CD8+CD57+ T cells in acquired aplastic anemia. Profiling of TCR beta VDJ combinations and CDR3 sequences used genomic DNA as template. TCRdb analysed the reads with MiXCR anew, one entry per CDR3 protein. This sample has under 200,000 distinct CDR3 sequences; approximately 43% occur once, and the top ten carry 1.1%. The specimen sequenced was sorted CD4+, CD8+, or CD8+CD57+ T cells (not recorded which) from PBMCs. The receptor set was obtained from a human donor in good health.

This chain's CDR3 is CASSEAVVVYDGYTF. DNA for the CDR3: TGTGCCAGCAGTGAAGCGGTGGTCGTATACGATGGCTACACCTTC. J is TRBJ1-2 and V is TRBV6-1; D is unclear. The V end was cut by 0 bases, the J end by 6 bases, with 14 bases between. CDR3 length: 15 residues. Looked up from germline, CDR1 is MNHNS and CDR2 is SASEGT.

The chain has TRBV27 and TRBJ2-7, with D unresolved. The germline V gene encodes CDR1 MNHEY and CDR2 SMNVEV (reference sequence). The CDR3 contains 10 residues. Trimming took 7 bases from V and 4 from J, leaving 5 bases between them. CDR3 residues: CASTPYEQYF. The CDR3 coding sequence is TGTGCCAGCACTCCATACGAGCAGTACTTC.

The chain joins TRBV5-6 to TRBJ2-7; 7 bases align to TRBD1. The CDR3 covers 12 residues. The trim removed 7 bases at V and 4 bases at J, leaving 5 bases unmatched. In germline, CDR1 is SGHDT, CDR2 YYEEEE. CDR3 loop: CASRTGSYEQYF. The CDR3, as DNA: TGTGCCAGCCGGACAGGTTCGTACGAGCAGTACTTC. Full variable domain (outside the CDR3, taken from reference TRBV5-6 and TRBJ2-7): DAGVTQSPTHLIKTRGQQVTLRCSPKSGHDTVSWYQQALGQGPQFIFQYYEEEERQRGNFPDRFSGHQFPNYSSELNVNALLLGDSALYLCASRTGSYEQYFGPGTRLTVT.

The V and J genes are TRBV28 and TRBJ2-7; 9 bases are a match to TRBD2. Trimming took 5 bases from V and 4 from J; bases not matched to a gene: 9. Looked up from germline, CDR1 is MDHEN and CDR2 is SYDVKM. The CDR3 spans 15 residues. The CDR3 sequence: CASSMGLAGLYEQYF. CDR3 bases: TGTGCCAGCAGTATGGGGCTAGCGGGATTGTACGAGCAGTACTTC.

The table lists this clonotype with many counts. This sequence joins TRBV6-1 and TRBJ2-7; no clear D. Germline V gene sequence: CDR1 MNHNS, CDR2 SASEGT. The V end was cut by 4 bases, the J end by 3 bases, with 10 bases between. The CDR3 covers 13 residues. CDR3: CASSGGPFYEQYF. The CDR3 DNA reads as TGTGCCAGCAGTGGGGGTCCCTTCTACGAGCAGTACTTC.